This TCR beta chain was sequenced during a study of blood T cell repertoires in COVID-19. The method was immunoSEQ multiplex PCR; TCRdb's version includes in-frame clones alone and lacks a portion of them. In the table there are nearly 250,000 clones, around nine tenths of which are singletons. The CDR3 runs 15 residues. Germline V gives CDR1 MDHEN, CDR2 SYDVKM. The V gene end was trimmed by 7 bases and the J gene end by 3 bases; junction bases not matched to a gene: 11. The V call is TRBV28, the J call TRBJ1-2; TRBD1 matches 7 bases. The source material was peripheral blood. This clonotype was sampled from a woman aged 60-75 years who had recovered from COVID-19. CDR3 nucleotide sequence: TGTGCCAGCAAAGATAACAGGGGCGGCTACTATGGCTACACCTTC. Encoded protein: CASKDNRGGYYGYTF.